This section outlines one T cell receptor (beta chain) sequence together with its context. The source of the sample is a study of blood T cell repertoires in COVID-19. Study summary: The United States, Italy and Spain were the sources of the acute and convalescent COVID-19 samples.

Profiled with immunoSEQ multiplex PCR; TCRdb holds only in-frame clones, not every one. Altogether 200,000 or so clones are present, more than 70% being singletons, with the ten largest covering 5% to 7.5%. The source is a woman in her forties who had recovered from COVID-19. The sequenced material came from peripheral blood.

Here the CDR3 reads CASSGGTPGEQYF. The CDR3 DNA sequence: TGTGCCAGCAGCGGGGGGACACCGGGCGAGCAGTACTTC. The chain links TRBV28 to TRBJ2-7, with D possibly being TRBD2 (7 bases). This CDR3 contains 13 residues. CDR1 is MDHEN, CDR2 SYDVKM, per germline. The V gene lost 6 bases and the J gene lost 6 bases, with 15 bases spanning the gap.